This T cell receptor (beta chain) was captured by sequencing in a study of blood T cell repertoires in COVID-19. At the level of the study: Samples representing acute and convalescent COVID-19 were sourced from the United States, Italy and Spain.

Original processing methods: Researchers report that nucleated cell counts were estimated from reference gene primer amplification. Data came from immunoSEQ multiplex PCR; TCRdb stores just in-frame clones and leaves some out. V and J calls and clone size are given by that table; D and trimming were obtained from the DNA. The sample lists about 39,000 clones, roughly 94% seen once, with approximately 4.2% in the top ten. The specimen sequenced was peripheral blood. The source of this sequence is a human donor with active COVID-19. The donor label of this sample is uncertain.

This CDR3 reads CASREGQGARSSQPQHF. CDR3 nucleotide sequence: TGTGCCAGCAGGGAAGGACAGGGGGCAAGATCAAGCCAGCCCCAGCATTTT. V usage is TRBV27 and J usage is TRBJ1-5; 11 bases line up with TRBD1. The CDR3 runs to 17 residues. J lost 7 bases, V lost 6 bases, and 14 bases had no gene match. Germline V gene data show CDR1 as MNHEY and CDR2 as SMNVEV (reference sequence).